This T cell receptor (beta chain) was captured in a study of regulatory T cells in long-lasting Graves disease. In its sample, this clonotype was seen a few times. Time point meaning: newly diagnosed GD, antithyroid drugs for less than 3 months. Extracted PBMC RNA gave rise to the TCR library. Both iRepertoire HTBI primers and Arm-PCR of CDR3 regions were used to build the TCR beta libraries. MiXCR, applied by TCRdb to the multiplex PCR reads, yields one record per CDR3 protein. The data hold about 200,000 distinct CDR3 sequences, with roughly a fifth observed a single time. The same specimen was also included in a second study, on T cells in Graves' hyperthyroidism and ophthalmopathy. Per that study: HTBI primers were used for first-round RT-PCR of the TCR CDR3.

This sample comprised peripheral blood mononuclear cells (PBMCs), obtained at new diagnosis, from a patient treated with antithyroid drugs. This sequence originates from a woman aged 30 to 39 with Graves disease.

The CDR3 spells CASSVGVNSGNTIYF. CDR3 DNA: TGTGCCAGCAGCGTAGGCGTCAACTCTGGAAACACCATATATTTT. The chain combines TRBV9 with TRBJ1-3, with unresolved D. There are 15 residues in the CDR3. Germline V gene data show CDR1 as SGDLS and CDR2 as YYNGEE. V gave up 0 bases and J gave up 0 bases, with 7 bases separating them.